The 4 T cell receptor beta chains in this list originate from one sample, sequenced in a study of long-term antiretroviral therapy in people with HIV. Sequencing used immunoSEQ v3.0 at survey level. Data came from immunoSEQ multiplex PCR; TCRdb stores just in-frame clones and leaves some out. Found here are fewer than 8,000 clones, almost 75% of them singletons; the top ten hold approximately 31%. Sequenced here: unsorted PBMCs, sampled 0.2 years after starting antiretroviral therapy. The receptors come from a man aged 35 to 55 with HIV.

The chain links TRBV10-2 to TRBJ1-1; D remains ambiguous. CDR1 and CDR2 from the germline V gene are WSHSY and SAAADI. V lost 8 bases to trimming and J lost 1 base, with 5 bases between them. The CDR3 is made up of 11 amino acids. CDR3 in amino acids: CASRQNTEAFF. The CDR3 nucleotides are TGCGCCAGCCGGCAGAACACTGAAGCTTTCTTT.

The chain employs TRBV5-1 and TRBJ2-5, with 8 bases lining up with TRBD1. This CDR3 region has 16 residues. With V trimmed by 3 bases and J by 3 bases, 10 bases remained unmatched. Germline CDR1 SGHRS, CDR2 YFSETQ. CDR3 amino acids: CASSSPPDRVKETQYF. CDR3 coding DNA: TGCGCCAGCAGCTCCCCCCCGGACAGGGTAAAAGAGACCCAGTACTTC. Together with reference TRBV5-1 and TRBJ2-5, the CDR3 gives the full variable domain: KAGVTQTPRYLIKTRGQQVTLSCSPISGHRSVSWYQQTPGQGLQFLFEYFSETQRNKGNFPGRFSGRQFSNSRSEMNVSTLELGDSALYLCASSSPPDRVKETQYFGPGTRLLVL.

The rearrangement uses TRBV5-4 and TRBJ1-2; TRBD1 matches 10 bases. The CDR3 length is 16 residues. With 0 bases clipped from V and 8 bases from J, the junction kept 10 bases outside the gene matches. CDR1 is SGHNT, CDR2 YYREEE, per germline (reference sequence). DNA of the CDR3: TGTGCCAGCAGCTTGGAACAGGGACAGGGGTGGGGCGGCTACACCTTC. It encodes CASSLEQGQGWGGYTF.

The J gene is TRBJ1-1, the V gene TRBV9; D perhaps matches TRBD1 (6 bases). The CDR3 sequence is 18 residues long. Germline CDR1 SGDLS, CDR2 YYNGEE. Between the trimmed V and J ends, which lost 3 bases and 0 bases, there was a span of 21 bases. CDR3 nucleotide sequence: TGTGCCAGCAGCGACCCTGAGGTCAGGGGAATAATGAACACTGAAGCTTTCTTT. The encoded protein is CASSDPEVRGIMNTEAFF.